This entry features one T cell receptor beta chain sequence. TCRdb's copy holds only in-frame clones and misses some; the assay was immunoSEQ multiplex PCR. The table records about 59,000 clones, around 92% of them present only once. This specimen comes from a study of T cell changes during pregnancy in multiple sclerosis. V was cut by 4 bases and J by 1 base, with 12 bases left in between. This CDR3 spans 14 amino acids. Germline CDR1 SGHDT, CDR2 YYEEEE. The origin of this receptor is a female donor in good health, enrolled as a control in a pregnancy study. V gene TRBV5-6 combines with J gene TRBJ2-7; D might be TRBD1 (6 bases). The sample in question was peripheral blood, obtained in the second trimester of pregnancy. This CDR3 is CASSIPTGSYEQYF. The CDR3 DNA reads as TGTGCCAGCAGCATCCCGACAGGATCCTACGAGCAGTACTTC.